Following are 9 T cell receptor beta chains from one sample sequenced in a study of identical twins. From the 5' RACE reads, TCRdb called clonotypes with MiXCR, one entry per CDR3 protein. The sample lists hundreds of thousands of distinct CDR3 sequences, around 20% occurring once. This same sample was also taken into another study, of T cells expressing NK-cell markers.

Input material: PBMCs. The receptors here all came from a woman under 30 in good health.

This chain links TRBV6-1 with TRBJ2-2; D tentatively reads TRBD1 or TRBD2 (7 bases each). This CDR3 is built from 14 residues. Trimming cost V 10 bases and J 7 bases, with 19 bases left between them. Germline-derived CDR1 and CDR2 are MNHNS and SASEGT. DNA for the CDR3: TGTGCCACCCAACCGACAGGGAGGGTCGGGGAGCTGTTTTTT. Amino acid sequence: CATQPTGRVGELFF.

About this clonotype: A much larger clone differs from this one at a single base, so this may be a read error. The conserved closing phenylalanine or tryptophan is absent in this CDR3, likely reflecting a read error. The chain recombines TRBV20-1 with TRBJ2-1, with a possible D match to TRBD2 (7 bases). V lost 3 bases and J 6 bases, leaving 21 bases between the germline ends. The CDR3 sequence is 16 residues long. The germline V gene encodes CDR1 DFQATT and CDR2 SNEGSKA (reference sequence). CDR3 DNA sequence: TGCAGTGCTAGTAAGGGGCGGGGGCGCGGCCCCAATGAGCAGTTCCTC. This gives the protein CSASKGRGRGPNEQFL.

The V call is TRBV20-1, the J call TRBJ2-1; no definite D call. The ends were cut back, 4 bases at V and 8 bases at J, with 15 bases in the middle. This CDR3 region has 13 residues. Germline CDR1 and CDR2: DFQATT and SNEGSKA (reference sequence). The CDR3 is CSATRLMGDEQFF. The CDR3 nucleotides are TGCAGTGCTACGCGGCTAATGGGCGATGAGCAGTTCTTC.

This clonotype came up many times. In DNA, the CDR3 is TGCAGTGCTAGAGACCCGTCCTACAATGAGCAGTTCTTC. Amino acids: CSARDPSYNEQFF. The rearrangement uses TRBV20-1 and TRBJ2-1; the D is unclear. V lost 0 bases and J lost 1, with 4 bases in between. The CDR3 sequence is 13 residues long. Germline V CDR1 and CDR2: DFQATT, SNEGSKA (reference sequence).

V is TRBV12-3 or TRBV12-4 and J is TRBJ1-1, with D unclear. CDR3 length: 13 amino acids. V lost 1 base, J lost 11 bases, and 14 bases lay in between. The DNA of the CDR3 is TGTGCCAGCAGTTTAGGTTGGTCCAATTGGGCTTTCTTT. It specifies CASSLGWSNWAFF.

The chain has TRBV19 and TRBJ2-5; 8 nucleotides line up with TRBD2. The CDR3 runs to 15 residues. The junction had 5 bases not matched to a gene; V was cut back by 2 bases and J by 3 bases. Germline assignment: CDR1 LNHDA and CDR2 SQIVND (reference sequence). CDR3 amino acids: CASSISSGDEETQYF. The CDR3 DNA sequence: TGTGCCAGTAGTATAAGTAGCGGGGACGAAGAGACCCAGTACTTC.

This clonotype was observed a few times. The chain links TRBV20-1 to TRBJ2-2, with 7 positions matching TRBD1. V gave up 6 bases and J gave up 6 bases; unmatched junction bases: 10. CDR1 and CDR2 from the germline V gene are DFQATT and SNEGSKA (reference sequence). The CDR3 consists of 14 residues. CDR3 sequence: CSARAGGKPGELFF. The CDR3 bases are TGCAGTGCCAGGGCAGGGGGTAAACCCGGGGAGCTGTTTTTT.

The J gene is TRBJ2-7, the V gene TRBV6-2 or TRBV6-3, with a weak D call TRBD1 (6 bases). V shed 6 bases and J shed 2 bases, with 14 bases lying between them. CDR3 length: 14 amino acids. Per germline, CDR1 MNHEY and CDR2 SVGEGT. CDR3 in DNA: TGTGCCAGCAGGTTACGGGGACAAGCCTACGAGCAGTACTTC. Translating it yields CASRLRGQAYEQYF.

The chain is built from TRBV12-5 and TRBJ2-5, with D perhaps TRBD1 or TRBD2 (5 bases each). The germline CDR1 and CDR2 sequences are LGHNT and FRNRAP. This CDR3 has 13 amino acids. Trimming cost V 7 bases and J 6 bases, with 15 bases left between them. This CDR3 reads CASERGGGQTQYF. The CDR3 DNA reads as TGTGCTAGTGAGAGGGGCGGAGGACAGACCCAGTACTTC.